The 13 T cell receptor beta chains below come from one sample, sequenced in a study of long-term antiretroviral therapy in people with HIV. It was version v3.0 of the immunoSEQ assay that was run at survey level. The table came from immunoSEQ multiplex PCR; TCRdb's copy has only in-frame clones and leaves some out. The table has roughly 40,000 clones, 85% seen once. This material consisted of unsorted PBMCs, taken 3.1 years after starting antiretroviral therapy. Source of these receptors: a woman between 50 and 59 years old with HIV.

This clone was detected a few times. The chain employs TRBV5-1 and TRBJ1-1; TRBD1 is a possible D gene (6 bases). Germline lookup yields CDR1 SGHRS and CDR2 YFSETQ. This CDR3 is built from 15 residues. Trimming left V 4 bases short and J 1 base short, with 14 bases between. CDR3 residues: CASSPDRTANTEAFF. The CDR3 DNA follows: TGCGCCAGCAGCCCGGATCGGACAGCGAACACTGAAGCTTTCTTT.

This sequence joins TRBV10-3 and TRBJ1-6; D unresolved. Germline V gene lookup returns CDR1 ENHRY and CDR2 SYGVKD. CDR3 length: 15 amino acids. The V end was cut by 2 bases, the J end by 10 bases, with 15 bases between. The CDR3 reads CAISEDRWSHSPLHF. The CDR3 DNA sequence: TGTGCCATCAGTGAGGACCGGTGGTCACACTCACCCCTCCACTTT.

The chain employs TRBV29-1 and TRBJ1-4; D remains ambiguous. V gave up 5 bases and J gave up 0 bases, with 7 bases separating them. The CDR3 contains 13 residues. The V gene's germline CDR1 is SQVTM and CDR2 ANQGSEA. CDR3 DNA: TGCAGCGTTATGAGTGCAACTAATGAAAAACTGTTTTTT. Amino acids: CSVMSATNEKLFF.

V usage is TRBV29-1 and J usage is TRBJ1-1; D is uncertain. V lost 4 bases to trimming and J lost 5 bases, with 8 bases between them. The CDR3 runs to 11 residues. The germline V gene encodes CDR1 SQVTM and CDR2 ANQGSEA. CDR3 amino acids: CSVVSVTEAFF. CDR3 DNA: TGCAGCGTTGTTTCTGTTACTGAAGCTTTCTTT.

This chain links TRBV29-1 with TRBJ1-5; 7 bases agree with TRBD1. Trimming took 6 bases from V and 5 from J; bases not matched to a gene: 10. Germline lookup yields CDR1 SQVTM and CDR2 ANQGSEA. This CDR3 has 14 amino acids. CDR3 sequence (DNA): TGCAGCGTCGCAGGGGGAACCGTGGATCAGCCCCAGCATTTT. Translating gives CSVAGGTVDQPQHF.

The J gene is TRBJ2-5, the V gene TRBV2, with D possibly TRBD2 on 5 matching bases. Looked up from germline, CDR1 is SNHLY and CDR2 is FYNNEI. Trimming removed 7 bases from V and 2 bases from J, with 11 bases in between. CDR3 length: 13 amino acids. This CDR3 reads CASKEDSQETQYF. CDR3 coding DNA: TGTGCCAGCAAGGAGGATAGTCAAGAGACCCAGTACTTC. The full variable domain, with the rest looked up from reference TRBV2 and TRBJ2-5, is EPEVTQTPSHQVTQMGQEVILRCVPISNHLYFYWYRQILGQKVEFLVSFYNNEISEKSEIFDDQFSVERPDGSNFTLKIRSTKLEDSAMYFCASKEDSQETQYFGPGTRLLVL.

This clone was counted a single time. The chain recombines TRBV7-9 with TRBJ1-2; TRBD1 might be the D (6 bases). CDR1 is SEHNR and CDR2 is FQNEAQ in the germline V gene (reference sequence). V lost 5 bases and J lost 4, with 17 bases in between. The CDR3 covers 15 residues. DNA for the CDR3: TGTGCCAGCAGCCTGGGAGAGGGGGGACGCTATGGCTACACCTTC. This translates into CASSLGEGGRYGYTF. The full variable domain, in which reference TRBV7-9 and TRBJ1-2 provide the parts outside the CDR3, is DTGVSQNPRHKITKRGQNVTFRCDPISEHNRLYWYRQTLGQGPEFLTYFQNEAQLEKSRLLSDRFSAERPKGSFSTLEIQRTEQGDSAMYLCASSLGEGGRYGYTFGSGTRLTVV.

This clone showed up just a few times. The chain employs TRBV7-6 and TRBJ1-1; D not resolved. This CDR3 is 13 amino acids long. V was cut by 1 base and J by 8 bases, with 11 bases left in between. Looked up from germline, CDR1 is SGHVS and CDR2 is FNYEAQ. The DNA of the CDR3 is TGTGCCAGCAGCTTAGTACCGAGGACCGAAGCTTTCTTT. Translating gives CASSLVPRTEAFF. Together with reference TRBV7-6 and TRBJ1-1, the CDR3 gives the full variable domain: GAGVSQSPRYKVTKRGQDVALRCDPISGHVSLYWYRQALGQGPEFLTYFNYEAQQDKSGLPNDRFSAERPEGSISTLTIQRTEQRDSAMYRCASSLVPRTEAFFGQGTRLTVV.

This rearrangement joins TRBV6-5 to TRBJ1-1; no reliable D call. The V gene's germline CDR1 is MNHEY and CDR2 SVGAGI. Trimming removed 4 bases at V and 3 bases at J, with 9 bases between. This CDR3 has 13 residues. The CDR3 loop reads CASSSGSYTEAFF. The CDR3 region has the DNA TGTGCCAGCAGTTCGGGCAGCTACACTGAAGCTTTCTTT.

This clone was seen a single time. The rearrangement links TRBV5-1 to TRBJ1-3, with 9 bases fitting TRBD1. Germline V gives CDR1 SGHRS, CDR2 YFSETQ. The CDR3 totals 15 residues. Unmatched junction bases numbered 6, after V lost 4 bases and J lost 4 bases. DNA of the CDR3: TGCGCCAGCAGCCCACAGGGGGCAAACGGAAACACCATATATTTT. It codes for CASSPQGANGNTIYF.

This clone was observed once. This chain connects TRBV5-1 to TRBJ1-1, with D perhaps TRBD1 (5 bases). The CDR3 runs 14 residues. Trimming removed 0 bases at V and 3 bases at J, with 9 bases between. Germline V gives CDR1 SGHRS, CDR2 YFSETQ. The CDR3 loop reads CASSLEGLYTEAFF. The CDR3 DNA sequence: TGCGCCAGCAGCTTGGAGGGGTTATACACTGAAGCTTTCTTT.

This rearrangement joins TRBV5-8 to TRBJ2-6; TRBD2 agrees at 8 bases. Germline V lookup: CDR1 SGHTS, CDR2 YDEGEE. CDR3 length: 19 amino acids. J gave up 0 bases and V 2 bases, and 10 bases lay outside the gene matches. CDR3 region: CASSLLAGTTSSGANVLTF. The CDR3 nucleotides are TGTGCCAGCAGCTTATTAGCGGGAACTACCTCCTCTGGGGCCAACGTCCTGACTTTC.

The CDR3 DNA reads as TGCGCCAGCAGCCAAGAGAGGTTAAAGGGGGCAACGAACACTGAAGCTTTCTTT. It is translated as CASSQERLKGATNTEAFF. This chain joins TRBV4-1 and TRBJ1-1, with TRBD1 matching over 7 bases. Germline trimming cut 0 bases from V and 1 base from J; bases unmatched to any gene: 11. The CDR3 is 18 residues long. Germline V lookup: CDR1 MGHRA, CDR2 YSYEKL.